Listed below are T cell receptor beta chains from one sample, sequenced in a study of CD8 T cells in ankylosing spondylitis. A single record per CDR3 protein comes from TCRdb applying MiXCR to the 5' RACE reads. This table holds some 270,000 distinct CDR3 sequences, 30% to 40% found once. The specimen was blood, either unsorted or a sorted T cell fraction (not recorded which). The source of these receptors is a male donor with ankylosing spondylitis or in good health (not recorded which). CDR3s include the opening cysteine and the closing phenylalanine or tryptophan. A D gene is named only where the DNA matches it firmly. Clone size, where shown, is once, few, many, or a class for clones that have expanded.

few,TRBV6-1,TRBJ1-5,16,-,TGTGCCAGCAGGCCCGCCAGTTCTGGATTCAATCAGCCCCAGCATTTT,CASRPASSGFNQPQHF
-,TRBV12-3/TRBV12-4,TRBJ2-5,15,TRBD1,TGTGCCAGCAGCAAATCGGGACAGCCAGCAGAGACCCAGTACTTC,CASSKSGQPAETQYF
-,TRBV4-1,TRBJ2-7,15,-,TGCGCCAGCAGCCAAGATCGGGGGACCGGTTACGAGCAGTACTTC,CASSQDRGTGYEQYF
few,TRBV5-1,TRBJ2-7,15,-,TGCGCCAGCAGCCCAACCCAGGGGTTGACCTACGAGCAGTACTTC,CASSPTQGLTYEQYF
-,TRBV20-1,TRBJ2-7,14,-,TGCAGTGCTAGAATTCCCGTGGGGAAATACGAGCAGTACTTC,CSARIPVGKYEQYF
few,TRBV27,TRBJ1-2,12,TRBD1,TGTGCCAGCAGTCGACAGGGGGGAGGCTACACCTTC,CASSRQGGGYTF
-,TRBV20-1,TRBJ1-1,13,-,TGCAGTGCTAGAGAGGAGGGGGACACTGAAGCTTTCTTT,CSAREEGDTEAFF
-,TRBV7-6,TRBJ2-7,15,TRBD2,TGTGCCAGCAGCGCCGGCGGGGGGGGATCCTACGAGCAGTACTTC,CASSAGGGGSYEQYF
-,TRBV20-1,TRBJ1-5,13,-,TGCAGTGCCGAGGGCGGGAGCAATCAGCCCCAGCATTTT,CSAEGGSNQPQHF
-,TRBV6-1,TRBJ2-7,13,-,TGTGCCAGCAGTGAGCTCGGGCTCTACGAGCAGTACTTC,CASSELGLYEQYF
-,TRBV5-1,TRBJ1-1,14,-,TGCGCCAGCACATTGGGACGGATGAACACTGAAGCTTTCTTT,CASTLGRMNTEAFF